Below, 22 T cell receptor beta chains from the same sample are listed, as sequenced in a study of blood T cell repertoires in COVID-19. The table came from immunoSEQ multiplex PCR; TCRdb's copy has only in-frame clones and leaves some out. In the table there are 85,000 to 100,000 clones, around 79% of which are singletons. Sample: peripheral blood. These receptors all stem from a woman aged 80 or older with active or convalescent COVID-19.

The rearrangement joins TRBV5-1 to TRBJ2-1; 8 nucleotides align to TRBD2. The CDR3 covers 16 residues. V was clipped by 4 bases and J by 8 bases; unmatched bases: 14. Germline V gene lookup returns CDR1 SGHRS and CDR2 YFSETQ. The CDR3: CASSLSPGLEADEQFF. For the CDR3, the DNA is TGCGCCAGCAGCCTATCTCCGGGACTAGAGGCGGATGAGCAGTTCTTC. Full variable domain (remainder filled in from reference TRBV5-1 and TRBJ2-1): KAGVTQTPRYLIKTRGQQVTLSCSPISGHRSVSWYQQTPGQGLQFLFEYFSETQRNKGNFPGRFSGRQFSNSRSEMNVSTLELGDSALYLCASSLSPGLEADEQFFGPGTRLTVL.

This clone was seen only once. This chain's CDR3 is CASSRRQGDGTEAFF. CDR3 DNA sequence: TGTGCCAGCAGTCGACGACAGGGGGATGGAACTGAAGCTTTCTTT. The chain uses TRBV2 and TRBJ1-1; 9 bases match TRBD1. The junction had 9 bases not matched to a gene; V was cut back by 5 bases and J by 5 bases. Looked up from germline, CDR1 is SNHLY and CDR2 is FYNNEI. The CDR3 sequence is 15 residues long. Based on the CDR3 plus reference TRBV2 and TRBJ1-1, the full variable domain is EPEVTQTPSHQVTQMGQEVILRCVPISNHLYFYWYRQILGQKVEFLVSFYNNEISEKSEIFDDQFSVERPDGSNFTLKIRSTKLEDSAMYFCASSRRQGDGTEAFFGQGTRLTVV.

The rearrangement uses TRBV3-1 (or the pseudogene TRBV3-2) and TRBJ2-7; a possible D gene is TRBD1 (6 bases). This CDR3 spans 15 amino acids. Germline-derived CDR1 and CDR2 are LGHDT and YNNKEL (reference sequence). Trimming removed 2 bases from V and 3 bases from J, with 14 bases in between. CDR3 DNA: TGTGCCAGCAGCCAACAACAGGGTAGGGGCTACGAGCAGTACTTC. It translates to CASSQQQGRGYEQYF.

V gene TRBV5-8 combines with J gene TRBJ2-3; tentative D call: TRBD1 (5 bases). V was trimmed by 2 bases and J by 0 bases, leaving 7 bases between them. From germline, CDR1 is SGHTS and CDR2 YDEGEE. The CDR3 spans 14 residues. The DNA of the CDR3 is TGTGCCAGCAGCTTAAGACAGAGCACAGATACGCAGTATTTT. Translating it yields CASSLRQSTDTQYF.

The chain combines TRBV7-9 with TRBJ2-3, with a possible D match to TRBD1 (6 bases). The CDR3 sequence is 15 residues long. V gave up 1 base and J gave up 3 bases, with 11 bases separating them. Germline lookup yields CDR1 SEHNR and CDR2 FQNEAQ (reference sequence). The CDR3 reads CASSLDGTRTDTQYF. The CDR3 DNA is TGTGCCAGCAGCTTAGACGGGACAAGGACAGATACGCAGTATTTT.

The rearrangement uses TRBV5-6 and TRBJ2-7; the D gene is possibly TRBD2 (6 bases). In germline, CDR1 is SGHDT, CDR2 YYEEEE. The CDR3 runs to 13 residues. V was shortened by 0 bases and J by 7 bases, with 11 bases between the two germline ends. The CDR3 nucleotides are TGTGCCAGCAGCTTGGCGTGGGGGGAGGAGCAGTACTTC. Amino acids: CASSLAWGEEQYF.

The J gene is TRBJ2-5, the V gene TRBV2; D perhaps matches TRBD2 (8 bases). The CDR3 spans 15 residues. V was trimmed by 10 bases and J by 4 bases, leaving 22 bases between them. Germline-derived CDR1 and CDR2 are SNHLY and FYNNEI. Here the CDR3 reads CATGGRSGRRETQYF. The CDR3 bases are TGTGCCACAGGGGGGCGGAGCGGGAGACGAGAGACCCAGTACTTC.

The rearrangement links TRBV28 to TRBJ1-1; weak D call: TRBD1 (5 bases). The CDR3 covers 16 residues. From germline, CDR1 is MDHEN and CDR2 SYDVKM. Trimming cost V 5 bases and J 0 bases, with 16 bases left between them. The CDR3 region has the DNA TGTGCCAGCAGTCCCGGGGGGGTGGCCTTGAACACTGAAGCTTTCTTT. It specifies CASSPGGVALNTEAFF.

V and J are TRBV18 and TRBJ1-6, with 9 bases fitting TRBD1. This CDR3 has 15 amino acids. The germline CDR1 and CDR2 sequences are KGHSH and LQKENI. Trimming at V came to 2 bases and at J to 8 bases, leaving 4 bases not matched to a gene. The CDR3, as DNA: TGTGCCAGCTCACCAAGCCGGGACAGGGATTCACCCCTCCACTTT. This gives the protein CASSPSRDRDSPLHF.

V usage is TRBV5-4 and J usage is TRBJ2-2; TRBD2 is a possible D gene (5 bases). Looked up from germline, CDR1 is SGHNT and CDR2 is YYREEE (reference sequence). Trimming stripped 4 bases from V and 5 bases from J, with 9 bases between. CDR3 length: 13 residues. CDR3 sequence: CASSRDKTGELFF. The CDR3 DNA is TGTGCCAGCAGCCGGGATAAGACCGGGGAGCTGTTTTTT.

This clone has only a few counts. V is TRBV10-3 and J is TRBJ1-4; weak D call: TRBD1 (6 bases). The germline V gene encodes CDR1 ENHRY and CDR2 SYGVKD. The CDR3 covers 13 residues. The ends were cut back, 3 bases at V and 5 bases at J, with 7 bases in the middle. CDR3 loop: CAISEQGNEKLFF. DNA of the CDR3: TGTGCCATCAGTGAACAGGGCAATGAAAAACTGTTTTTT.

V is TRBV5-1 and J is TRBJ2-5, with a weak D call TRBD2 (6 bases). The CDR3 length is 15 residues. Germline V gene lookup returns CDR1 SGHRS and CDR2 YFSETQ. Trimming left V 1 base short and J 2 bases short, with 12 bases between. Here the CDR3 reads CASSLSWAGQETQYF. CDR3 sequence (DNA): TGCGCCAGCAGCTTGTCGTGGGCGGGACAAGAGACCCAGTACTTC.

The chain joins TRBV29-1 to TRBJ2-7, with a weak D call TRBD1 (6 bases). The CDR3 has 13 amino acids. CDR1 SQVTM and CDR2 ANQGSEA come from the germline V gene. V lost 6 bases and J lost 3, with 15 bases in between. The CDR3 DNA is TGCAGCGTCCTCGGGACACCCCTCTACGAGCAGTACTTC. It translates to CSVLGTPLYEQYF.

The sample holds a few counts of this clone. This chain uses TRBV27 with TRBJ1-2, with 8 bases fitting TRBD1. Trimming took 3 bases from V and 5 from J; bases not matched to a gene: 2. The CDR3 sequence is 13 residues long. CDR1 and CDR2 from the germline V gene are MNHEY and SMNVEV (reference sequence). DNA of the CDR3: TGTGCCAGCAGTTTTGGGACAGGATATGGCTACACCTTC. It codes for CASSFGTGYGYTF.

The sample holds a few counts of this clone. The chain joins TRBV19 to TRBJ2-1; TRBD1 matches at 8 bases. The CDR3 is 14 residues long. With V trimmed by 2 bases and J by 10 bases, 7 bases remained unmatched. Germline V gene lookup returns CDR1 LNHDA and CDR2 SQIVND (reference sequence). CDR3 in amino acids: CASSISQGEAEQFF. CDR3 coding DNA: TGTGCCAGTAGTATATCACAGGGGGAGGCGGAGCAGTTCTTC.

V and J are TRBV4-1 and TRBJ1-1; no clear D. Germline CDR1 is MGHRA and CDR2 is YSYEKL. Trimming removed 0 bases at V and 11 bases at J, with 19 bases between. This CDR3 comprises 15 residues. CDR3 DNA: TGCGCCAGCAGCCAAGAAGTCGGCAGGCGAAATGGGGCTTTCTTT. This gives the protein CASSQEVGRRNGAFF.

This clone has more than one count but fewer than ten. The CDR3 protein is CASSRAGLAGGQVTQYF. CDR3 bases: TGTGCCAGCAGTCGGGCGGGACTAGCGGGAGGCCAAGTTACGCAGTATTTT. V and J are TRBV25-1 and TRBJ2-3; TRBD2 agrees at 15 bases. This CDR3 has 17 residues. CDR1 and CDR2 (germline): MGHDK, SYGVNS. The J segment lost 8 bases and the V segment lost 5 bases, leaving 11 bases of the junction unmatched.

The chain is built from TRBV9 and TRBJ2-7; 9 positions match TRBD1. The CDR3 has 15 amino acids. CDR1 and CDR2 from the germline V gene are SGDLS and YYNGEE. V lost 0 bases, J lost 4 bases, and 5 bases stayed unmatched. The CDR3 region has the DNA TGTGCCAGCAGCGTAGGGGGACAGGGAGGGTACGAGCAGTACTTC. Protein product: CASSVGGQGGYEQYF.

This chain uses TRBV19 with TRBJ2-3; TRBD2 agrees at 9 bases. Germline V gene sequence: CDR1 LNHDA, CDR2 SQIVND (reference sequence). V lost 7 bases and J lost 5; bases outside the gene matches: 10. CDR3 length: 15 residues. The CDR3 nucleotides are TGTGCCAGTAAGACTAGCGGCCCTACGGGAGATACGCAGTATTTT. Translated, it gives CASKTSGPTGDTQYF.

The chain has TRBV25-1 and TRBJ1-3, with 7 bases identical to TRBD1. Germline V gives CDR1 MGHDK, CDR2 SYGVNS. Trimming at V came to 4 bases and at J to 0 bases, leaving 3 bases not matched to a gene. The CDR3 spans 15 residues. CDR3 bases: TGTGCCAGCAGTGCGGGACAGAACTCTGGAAACACCATATATTTT. The encoded protein is CASSAGQNSGNTIYF. Drawing the rest from reference TRBV25-1 and TRBJ1-3, the complete variable domain is EADIYQTPRYLVIGTGKKITLECSQTMGHDKMYWYQQDPGMELHLIHYSYGVNSTEKGDLSSESTVSRIRTEHFPLTLESARPSHTSQYLCASSAGQNSGNTIYFGEGSWLTVV.

The chain joins TRBV10-2 to TRBJ2-1; 12 nucleotides line up with TRBD2. The CDR3 totals 13 residues. V lost 6 bases, J lost 10 bases, and 4 bases stayed unmatched. CDR1 is WSHSY and CDR2 is SAAADI in the germline V gene. The CDR3 DNA reads as TGCGCCAGCAGACTAGCGGGAGGACAAGAGCAGTTCTTC. This translates into CASRLAGGQEQFF.

The chain has TRBV16 and TRBJ2-3; D remains unclear. Per germline, CDR1 KGHSY and CDR2 FQNENV. The CDR3 runs 12 residues. The V gene lost 7 bases and the J gene lost 6 bases, with 11 bases spanning the gap. The CDR3, as DNA: TGTGCCAGCACCTCCATGGCCGATACGCAGTATTTT. Protein: CASTSMADTQYF.